Listed here is a single TCR beta chain. V lost 3 bases to trimming and J lost 4 bases, with 4 bases between them. Germline values: CDR1 ENHRY, CDR2 SYGVKD. The CDR3 is 11 residues long. The entry originates in a study of control samples from healthy donors and cancer patients. The method was immunoSEQ multiplex PCR; TCRdb's version includes in-frame clones alone and lacks a portion of them. The table includes more than 30,000 clones, more than 70% detected once. Material for sequencing was PBMCs. The V and J genes are TRBV10-3 and TRBJ2-7; D remains unclear. This receptor was obtained from a woman aged 55-69 years with lung cancer. CDR3 region: CAISDGYEQYF. For the CDR3, the DNA is TGTGCCATCAGTGACGGATACGAGCAGTACTTC.